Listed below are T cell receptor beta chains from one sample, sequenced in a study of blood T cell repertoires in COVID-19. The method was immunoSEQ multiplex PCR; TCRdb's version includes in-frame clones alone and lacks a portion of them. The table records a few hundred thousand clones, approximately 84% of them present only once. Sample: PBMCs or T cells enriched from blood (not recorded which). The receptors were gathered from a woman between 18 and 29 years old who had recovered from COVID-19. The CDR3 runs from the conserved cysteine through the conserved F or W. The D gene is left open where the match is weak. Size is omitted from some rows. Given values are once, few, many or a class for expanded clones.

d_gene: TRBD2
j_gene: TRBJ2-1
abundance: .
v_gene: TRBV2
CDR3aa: CATKGLAGNNEQFF
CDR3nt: TGTGCCACCAAGGGACTAGCGGGAAACAATGAGCAGTTCTTC

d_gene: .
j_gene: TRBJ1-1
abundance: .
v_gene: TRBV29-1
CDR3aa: CSVEDPSTVEAFF
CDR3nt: TGCAGCGTTGAAGATCCATCGACAGTTGAAGCTTTCTTT

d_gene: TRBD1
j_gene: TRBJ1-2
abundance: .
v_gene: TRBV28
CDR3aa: CASSLIFYRGPNYGYTF
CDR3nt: TGTGCCAGCAGTTTGATATTCTACAGGGGGCCCAACTATGGCTACACCTTC

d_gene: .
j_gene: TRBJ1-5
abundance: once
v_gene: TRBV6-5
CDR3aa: CASAGPNQPQHF
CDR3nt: TGTGCCAGCGCGGGTCCAAATCAGCCCCAGCATTTT

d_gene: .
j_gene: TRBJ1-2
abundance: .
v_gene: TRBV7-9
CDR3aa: CASSQRTAQVSYGYTF
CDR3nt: TGTGCCAGCAGCCAGCGGACAGCTCAAGTATCTTATGGCTACACCTTC

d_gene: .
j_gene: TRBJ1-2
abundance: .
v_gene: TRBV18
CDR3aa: CASSPVSGNYGYTF
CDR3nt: TGTGCCAGCTCACCAGTGTCAGGGAACTATGGCTACACCTTC

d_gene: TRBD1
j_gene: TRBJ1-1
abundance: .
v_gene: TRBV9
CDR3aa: CASSVAPPGQGSEAFF
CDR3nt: TGTGCCAGCAGCGTAGCTCCACCGGGACAGGGCTCTGAAGCTTTCTTT

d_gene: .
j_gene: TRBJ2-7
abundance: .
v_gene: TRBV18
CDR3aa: CASSPQDISYEQYF
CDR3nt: TGTGCCAGCTCACCACAGGACATCTCCTACGAGCAGTACTTC

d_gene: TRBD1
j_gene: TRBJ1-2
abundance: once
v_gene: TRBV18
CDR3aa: CASSSGTGADYGYTF
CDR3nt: TGTGCCAGCTCATCAGGGACAGGCGCCGACTATGGCTACACCTTC

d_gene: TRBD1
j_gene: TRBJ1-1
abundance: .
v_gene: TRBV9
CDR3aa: CASSNGQGGTEAFF
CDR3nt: TGTGCCAGCAGCAACGGACAGGGCGGCACTGAAGCTTTCTTT

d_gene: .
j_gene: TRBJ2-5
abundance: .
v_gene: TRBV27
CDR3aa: CASSFSRRGPQETQYF
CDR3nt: TGTGCCAGCAGTTTTTCCCGCCGCGGTCCTCAAGAGACCCAGTACTTC

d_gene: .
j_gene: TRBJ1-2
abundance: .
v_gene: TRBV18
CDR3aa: CASSPSGDYGYTF
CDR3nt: TGTGCCAGCTCACCCTCCGGGGACTATGGCTACACCTTC

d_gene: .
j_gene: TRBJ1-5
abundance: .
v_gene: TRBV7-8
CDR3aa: CASSSDIFNQPQHF
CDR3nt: TGTGCCAGCAGCTCGGACATTTTCAATCAGCCCCAGCATTTT

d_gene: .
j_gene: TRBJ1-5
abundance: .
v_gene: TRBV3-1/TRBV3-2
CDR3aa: CASTHHGPRGRNQPQHF
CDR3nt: TGTGCCAGCACCCACCATGGTCCTCGAGGCCGTAATCAGCCCCAGCATTTT

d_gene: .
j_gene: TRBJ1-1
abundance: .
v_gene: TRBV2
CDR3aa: CASSETLDRLNTEAFF
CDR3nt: TGTGCCAGCAGCGAAACCTTGGACAGACTCAACACTGAAGCTTTCTTT

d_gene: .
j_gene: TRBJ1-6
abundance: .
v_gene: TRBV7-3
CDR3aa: CASSSGHSNSPLHF
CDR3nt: TGTGCCAGCAGTTCGGGACACTCAAATTCACCCCTCCACTTT

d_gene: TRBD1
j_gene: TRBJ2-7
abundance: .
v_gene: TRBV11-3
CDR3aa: CASSPGTGATHYEQYF
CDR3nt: TGTGCCAGCAGCCCCGGGACAGGGGCGACTCACTACGAGCAGTACTTC

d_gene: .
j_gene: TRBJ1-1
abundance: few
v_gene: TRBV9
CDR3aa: CASSAREYTEAFF
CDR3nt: TGTGCCAGCAGCGCCCGGGAGTACACTGAAGCTTTCTTT

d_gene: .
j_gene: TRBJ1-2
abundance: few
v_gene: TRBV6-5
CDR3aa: CASSYITDRLTSGYTF
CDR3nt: TGTGCCAGCAGTTACATAACGGACAGACTGACATCGGGCTACACCTTC

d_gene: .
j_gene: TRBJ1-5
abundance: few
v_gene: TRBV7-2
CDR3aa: CASSLFRSNQPQHF
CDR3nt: TGTGCCAGCAGCTTATTCAGGTCCAATCAGCCCCAGCATTTT

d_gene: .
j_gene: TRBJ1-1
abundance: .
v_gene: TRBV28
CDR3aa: CASTPGVITEAFF
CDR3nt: TGTGCCAGCACCCCCGGGGTTATCACTGAAGCTTTCTTT

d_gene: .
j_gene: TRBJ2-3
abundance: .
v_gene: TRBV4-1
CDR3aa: CASSQGTVGTDTQYF
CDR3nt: TGCGCCAGCAGCCAAGGAACTGTGGGCACAGATACGCAGTATTTT

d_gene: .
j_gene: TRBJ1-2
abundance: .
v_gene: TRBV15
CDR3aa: CATSRSDFGGYTF
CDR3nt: TGTGCCACCAGCAGATCTGACTTTGGCGGCTACACCTTC

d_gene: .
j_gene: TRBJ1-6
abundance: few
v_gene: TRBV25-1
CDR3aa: CASSESNRANSPLHF
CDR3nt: TGTGCCAGCAGTGAATCCAACAGAGCTAATTCACCCCTCCACTTT

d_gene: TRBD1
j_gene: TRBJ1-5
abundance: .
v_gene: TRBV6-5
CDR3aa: CASTHRQGNQPQHF
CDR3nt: TGTGCCAGCACCCACCGACAGGGGAATCAGCCCCAGCATTTT

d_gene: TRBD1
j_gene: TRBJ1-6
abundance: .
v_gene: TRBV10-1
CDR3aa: CASSRTRDRNSPLHF
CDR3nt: TGCGCCAGCAGTCGAACCCGGGACAGAAATTCACCCCTCCACTTT

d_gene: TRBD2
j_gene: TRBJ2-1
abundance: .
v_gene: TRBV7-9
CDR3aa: CASIHERGVYYNEQFF
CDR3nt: TGTGCCAGCATCCACGAGCGGGGGGTTTATTACAATGAGCAGTTCTTC

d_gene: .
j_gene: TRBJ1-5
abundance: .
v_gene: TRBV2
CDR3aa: CASTWTANQPQHF
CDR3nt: TGTGCCAGCACCTGGACAGCAAATCAGCCCCAGCATTTT

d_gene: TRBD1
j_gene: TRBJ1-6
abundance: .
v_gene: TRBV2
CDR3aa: CASSERAGGYSPLHF
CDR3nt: TGTGCCAGCAGTGAAAGGGCAGGGGGCTATTCACCCCTCCACTTT

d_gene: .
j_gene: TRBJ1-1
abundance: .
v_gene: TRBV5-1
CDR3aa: CASSLEGVYTEAFF
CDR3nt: TGCGCCAGCAGCTTGGAAGGAGTGTACACTGAAGCTTTCTTT

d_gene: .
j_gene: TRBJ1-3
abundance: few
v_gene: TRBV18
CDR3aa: CASSPGESSGNTIYF
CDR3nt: TGTGCCAGCTCACCAGGAGAGAGCTCTGGAAACACCATATATTTT

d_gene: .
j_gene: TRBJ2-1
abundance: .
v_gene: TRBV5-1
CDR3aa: CASRGGTGAYNEQFF
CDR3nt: TGCGCCAGCAGAGGCGGGACTGGTGCCTACAATGAGCAGTTCTTC

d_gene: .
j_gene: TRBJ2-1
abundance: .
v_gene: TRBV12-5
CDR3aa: CASGLALDAGPPVEQFF
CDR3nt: TGTGCTAGTGGTTTGGCCTTAGACGCGGGACCGCCGGTGGAGCAGTTCTTC

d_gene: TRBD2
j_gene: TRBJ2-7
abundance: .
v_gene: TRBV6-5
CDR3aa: CASSPRSGGYEQYF
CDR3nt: TGTGCCAGCAGCCCGAGGAGCGGGGGCTACGAGCAGTACTTC

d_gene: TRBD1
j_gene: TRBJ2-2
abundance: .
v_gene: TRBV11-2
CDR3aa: CASSYSGQGISGELFF
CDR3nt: TGTGCCAGCAGCTACTCGGGACAGGGTATCTCCGGGGAGCTGTTTTTT

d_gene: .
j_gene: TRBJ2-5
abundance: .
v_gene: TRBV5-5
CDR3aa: CASSLGAGETQYF
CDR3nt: TGTGCCAGCAGCTTGGGTGCCGGAGAGACCCAGTACTTC

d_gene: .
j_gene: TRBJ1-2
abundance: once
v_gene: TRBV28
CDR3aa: CASSLQDSAFYGYTF
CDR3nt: TGTGCCAGCAGTTTGCAGGACAGCGCCTTCTATGGCTACACCTTC

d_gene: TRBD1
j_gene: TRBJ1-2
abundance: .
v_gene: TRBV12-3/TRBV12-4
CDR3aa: CASSSGTGDYTF
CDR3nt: TGTGCCAGCAGTTCGGGGACAGGGGACTACACCTTC

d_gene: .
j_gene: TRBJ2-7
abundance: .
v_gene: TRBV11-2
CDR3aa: CASSLSREWRGPPGEQYF
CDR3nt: TGTGCCAGCAGCTTGTCCCGGGAATGGCGGGGTCCCCCGGGCGAGCAGTACTTC

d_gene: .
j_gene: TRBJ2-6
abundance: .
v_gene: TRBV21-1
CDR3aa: CASSRTGLRSGANVLTF
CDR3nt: TGTGCCAGCAGCAGGACAGGTCTAAGATCCGGGGCCAACGTCCTGACTTTC

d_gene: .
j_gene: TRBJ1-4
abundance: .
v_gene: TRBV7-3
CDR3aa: CASSLPSTNEKLFF
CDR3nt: TGTGCCAGCAGCTTACCATCAACTAATGAAAAACTGTTTTTT

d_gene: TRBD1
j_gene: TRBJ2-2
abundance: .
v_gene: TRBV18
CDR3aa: CASSPGTGFSGELFF
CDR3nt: TGTGCCAGCTCACCCGGGACAGGGTTCTCCGGGGAGCTGTTTTTT